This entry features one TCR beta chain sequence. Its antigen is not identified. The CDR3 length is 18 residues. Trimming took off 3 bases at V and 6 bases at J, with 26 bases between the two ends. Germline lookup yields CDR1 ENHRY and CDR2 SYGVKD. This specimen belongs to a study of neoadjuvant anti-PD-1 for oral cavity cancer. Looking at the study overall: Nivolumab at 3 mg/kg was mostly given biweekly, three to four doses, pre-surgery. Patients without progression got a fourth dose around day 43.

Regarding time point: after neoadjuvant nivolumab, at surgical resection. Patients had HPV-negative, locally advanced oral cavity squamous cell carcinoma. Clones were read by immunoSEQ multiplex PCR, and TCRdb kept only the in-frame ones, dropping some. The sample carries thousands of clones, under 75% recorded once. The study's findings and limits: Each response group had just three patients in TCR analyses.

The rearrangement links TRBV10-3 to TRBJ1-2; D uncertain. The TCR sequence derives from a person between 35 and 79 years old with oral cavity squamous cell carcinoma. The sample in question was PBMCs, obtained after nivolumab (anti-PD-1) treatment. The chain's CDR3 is CAISDSGRASGRTDGYTF. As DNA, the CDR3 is TGTGCCATCAGTGACTCCGGACGGGCGTCGGGCCGGACGGATGGCTACACCTTC.